These 17 T cell receptor beta chains came from one sample sequenced in a study of T cell responses to AZD1222 COVID-19 vaccine. The protocol was immunoSEQ multiplex PCR, while the TCRdb copy is restricted to in-frame clones and leaves out a portion. The sample lists about 48,000 clones, about 86% occurring once. The sample in question was peripheral blood, obtained 28 days after the second AZD1222 dose. The receptors derive from an adult who received the AZD1222 COVID-19 vaccine.

This clone was picked up one time. The chain combines TRBV29-1 with TRBJ2-1, with TRBD1 matching over 9 bases. Trimming cost V 7 bases and J 7 bases; bases outside gene matches: 14. The CDR3 covers 15 residues. From germline, CDR1 is SQVTM and CDR2 ANQGSEA. The chain's CDR3 is CSGTHTGGLGNEQFF. The CDR3 bases are TGCAGCGGCACTCACACAGGGGGCCTGGGGAATGAGCAGTTCTTC.

DNA of the CDR3: TGTGCCAGCAGGACACAGGGGACGGGAAACACCATATATTTT. It codes for CASRTQGTGNTIYF. The J gene is TRBJ1-3, the V gene TRBV11-2, with TRBD1 matching 7 bases. With 6 bases clipped from V and 4 bases from J, the junction kept 6 bases outside the gene matches. This CDR3 has 14 residues. Per the germline V gene, CDR1 is SGHAT and CDR2 is FQNNGV.

The V gene is TRBV24-1, the J gene TRBJ1-2; D possibly corresponds to TRBD1 (5 bases). The CDR3 contains 15 residues. The germline V and J ends were trimmed by 4 bases and 1 base, with 12 bases remaining between them. Germline CDR1 and CDR2: KGHDR and SFDVKD. The CDR3 coding sequence is TGTGCCACCAGTGAGGAGCTGGGGGGTAACTATGGCTACACCTTC. Its translation: CATSEELGGNYGYTF.

This rearrangement joins TRBV18 to TRBJ2-7, with 14 positions matching TRBD2. The CDR3 has 15 residues. The germline CDR1 and CDR2 sequences are KGHSH and LQKENI. J lost 5 bases, V lost 5 bases, and 5 bases had no gene match. CDR3 amino acids: CASSAGTSGSNEQYF. CDR3 DNA: TGTGCCAGCTCAGCCGGGACTAGCGGGAGTAACGAGCAGTACTTC. Filled out from reference TRBV18 and TRBJ2-7, the complete variable domain reads NAGVMQNPRHLVRRRGQEARLRCSPMKGHSHVYWYRQLPEEGLKFMVYLQKENIIDESGMPKERFSAEFPKEGPSILRIQQVVRGDSAAYFCASSAGTSGSNEQYFGPGTRLTVT.

The V gene is TRBV30, the J gene TRBJ2-7; maybe TRBD2 (6 bases). CDR1 is GTSNPN and CDR2 is SVGIG in the germline V gene (reference sequence). V shed 1 base and J shed 3 bases, with 13 bases lying between them. CDR3 length equals 14 residues. The CDR3 loop is CAWSGQWGVYEQYF. CDR3 nucleotide sequence: TGTGCCTGGAGTGGACAGTGGGGGGTCTACGAGCAGTACTTC.

This sequence joins TRBV7-2 and TRBJ1-3, with D possibly TRBD1 on 5 matching bases. Germline-derived CDR1 and CDR2 are SGHTA and FQGNSA. The CDR3 covers 16 residues. V was cut by 1 base and J by 4 bases, with 14 bases left in between. The CDR3 here is CASSLDGALGGNTIYF. The DNA for the CDR3 is TGTGCCAGCAGCTTAGATGGGGCGTTGGGGGGAAACACCATATATTTT.

This clone was recorded once. The V and J genes are TRBV6-2 or TRBV6-3 and TRBJ1-4; possible D gene TRBD1, 5 bases. The CDR3 runs to 16 residues. Germline V lookup: CDR1 MNHEY, CDR2 SVGEGT. V was cut by 5 bases and J by 6 bases, with 19 bases left in between. CDR3 region: CASSDQSGTYYEKLFF. The CDR3 DNA reads TGTGCCAGCAGTGATCAATCCGGGACCTACTATGAAAAACTGTTTTTT.

The chain employs TRBV27 and TRBJ2-1; 11 nucleotides line up with TRBD2. The CDR3 sequence is 16 residues long. Unmatched junction bases numbered 8, after V lost 2 bases and J lost 8 bases. In germline, CDR1 is MNHEY, CDR2 SMNVEV (reference sequence). DNA for the CDR3: TGTGCCAGCAGTTTACTAGCGGGAGGCCTAGGCTATGAGCAGTTCTTC. Amino acid sequence: CASSLLAGGLGYEQFF.

The rearrangement uses TRBV2 and TRBJ2-7; 13 bases map to TRBD2. With V trimmed by 5 bases and J by 6 bases, 4 bases remained unmatched. Germline values: CDR1 SNHLY, CDR2 FYNNEI. This CDR3 has 14 amino acids. The DNA of the CDR3 is TGTGCCAGCAGTAGGACTAGCGGGAGCGGCGAGCAGTACTTC. Translating it yields CASSRTSGSGEQYF.

This chain connects TRBV7-2 to TRBJ2-7; 10 nucleotides match TRBD2. After removal of 5 bases from V and 6 bases from J, the junction contained 13 bases not matched to a gene. Per the germline V gene, CDR1 is SGHTA and CDR2 is FQGNSA. The CDR3 extends over 16 amino acids. In DNA form, the CDR3 reads TGTGCCAGCAGCGGCCCGACTCTAGCGGGAGCTGGCGAGCAGTACTTC. This sequence encodes CASSGPTLAGAGEQYF.

In this sample, this clone turned up once. The rearrangement links TRBV18 to TRBJ1-2; D is unresolved. Trimming stripped 2 bases from V and 8 bases from J, with 15 bases between. The CDR3 has 14 amino acids. CDR1 and CDR2 (germline): KGHSH, LQKENI. The CDR3 spells CASSPAGLEQGYTF. CDR3 sequence (DNA): TGTGCCAGCTCACCAGCGGGTTTAGAACAGGGCTACACCTTC.

CDR3 DNA: TGTGCCAGCAGCCCCGATAGAAACACCATATATTTT. Its protein is CASSPDRNTIYF. The chain combines TRBV6-5 with TRBJ1-3; D call uncertain. Deletions cut 6 bases from V and 5 bases from J, with 8 bases between. This CDR3 is built from 12 residues. CDR1 is MNHEY, CDR2 SVGAGI, per germline.

The rearrangement joins TRBV28 to TRBJ1-3; D is possibly TRBD1 (6 bases). V was shortened by 4 bases and J by 4 bases, with 11 bases between the two germline ends. The CDR3 sequence is 14 residues long. CDR1 and CDR2 (germline): MDHEN, SYDVKM. The CDR3 coding sequence is TGTGCCAGCAGTTCAACAGGGTGGGGAAACACCATATATTTT. Protein: CASSSTGWGNTIYF.

This rearrangement joins TRBV27 to TRBJ1-1, with D tentatively TRBD1 (6 bases). CDR3 size: 15 residues. The V end lost 3 bases, the J end lost 4 bases, and 15 bases lay between the germline ends. CDR1 MNHEY and CDR2 SMNVEV come from the germline V gene (reference sequence). The CDR3 coding sequence is TGTGCCAGCAGTTTCAAGGGGGAGGTTATCACTGAAGCTTTCTTT. This codes for CASSFKGEVITEAFF.

The gene calls are TRBV5-1 and TRBJ2-3; TRBD1 might be the D (6 bases). CDR1 SGHRS and CDR2 YFSETQ come from the germline V gene. The CDR3 spans 15 residues. V was pared by 7 bases and J by 5 bases, with 20 bases between. The CDR3 region is CASGILGRGKDTQYF. In DNA form, the CDR3 reads TGCGCCAGCGGAATCTTGGGCAGGGGCAAAGATACGCAGTATTTT.

The rearrangement joins TRBV5-1 to TRBJ2-1; TRBD2 agrees at 13 bases. The germline gives CDR1 SGHRS, CDR2 YFSETQ. J lost 2 bases, V lost 4 bases, and 9 bases had no gene match. The CDR3 runs 18 residues. The CDR3 nucleotides read TGCGCCAGCAGCCTAGCCGTGGGACTAGCGGGAACCTACAATGAGCAGTTCTTC. Translation: CASSLAVGLAGTYNEQFF.

This clone was seen once. The chain employs TRBV4-1 and TRBJ2-3; 9 bases align to TRBD2. V gave up 5 bases and J gave up 5 bases; unmatched junction bases: 11. This CDR3 spans 16 amino acids. CDR1 is MGHRA, CDR2 YSYEKL, per germline. DNA of the CDR3: TGCGCCAGCAGCTCGCGGGTAGCGGGAGTGGGAGATACGCAGTATTTT. Its translation is CASSSRVAGVGDTQYF.